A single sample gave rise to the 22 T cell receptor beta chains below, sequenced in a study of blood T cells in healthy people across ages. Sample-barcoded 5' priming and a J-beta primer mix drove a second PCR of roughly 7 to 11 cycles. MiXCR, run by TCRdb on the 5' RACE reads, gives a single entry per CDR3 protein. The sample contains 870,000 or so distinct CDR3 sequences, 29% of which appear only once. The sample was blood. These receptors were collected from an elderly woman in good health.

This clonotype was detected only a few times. The CDR3 DNA reads TGTGCCAGCAGCTCTACACCGGGTTTGGCAGCTTTCTTT. Translation: CASSSTPGLAAFF. This sequence joins TRBV7-9 and TRBJ1-1, with D uncertain. The CDR3 spans 13 residues. Germline V gene sequence: CDR1 SEHNR, CDR2 FQNEAQ (reference sequence). Trimming shortened V by 4 bases and J by 10 bases, and 16 bases separated the two germline ends.

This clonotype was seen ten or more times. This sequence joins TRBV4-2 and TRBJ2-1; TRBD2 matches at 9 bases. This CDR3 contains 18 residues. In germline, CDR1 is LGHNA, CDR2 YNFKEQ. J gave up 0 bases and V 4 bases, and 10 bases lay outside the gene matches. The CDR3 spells CASSLSRGGDYSYNEQFF. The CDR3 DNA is TGTGCCAGCAGCCTATCGCGGGGGGGGGACTACTCCTACAATGAGCAGTTCTTC.

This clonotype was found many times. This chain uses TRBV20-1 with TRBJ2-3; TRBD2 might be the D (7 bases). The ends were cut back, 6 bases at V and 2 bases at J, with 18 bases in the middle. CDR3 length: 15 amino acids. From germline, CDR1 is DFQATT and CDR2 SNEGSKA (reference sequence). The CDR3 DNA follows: TGCAGTGCCCAGGACTCGGGGGGCCTCACAGATACGCAGTATTTT. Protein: CSAQDSGGLTDTQYF.

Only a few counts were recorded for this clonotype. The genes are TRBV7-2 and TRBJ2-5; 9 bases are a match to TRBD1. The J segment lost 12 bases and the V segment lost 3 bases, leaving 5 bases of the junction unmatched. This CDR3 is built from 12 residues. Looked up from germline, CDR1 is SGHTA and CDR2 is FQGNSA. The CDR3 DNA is TGTGCCAGCAGCTTCGGACAGGGGAAAGAGTACTTC. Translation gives CASSFGQGKEYF.

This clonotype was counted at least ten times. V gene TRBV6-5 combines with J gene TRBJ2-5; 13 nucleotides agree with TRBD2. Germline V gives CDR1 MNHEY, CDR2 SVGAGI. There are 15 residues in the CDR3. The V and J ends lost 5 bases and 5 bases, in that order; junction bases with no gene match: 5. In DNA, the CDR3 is TGTGCCAGCAGTCAGGGACTAGCGGGACGGGAGACCCAGTACTTC. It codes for CASSQGLAGRETQYF.

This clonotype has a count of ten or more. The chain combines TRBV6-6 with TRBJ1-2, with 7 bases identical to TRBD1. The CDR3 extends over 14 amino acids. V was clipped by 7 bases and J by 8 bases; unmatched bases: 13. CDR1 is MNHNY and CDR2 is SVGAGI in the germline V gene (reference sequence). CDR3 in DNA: TGTGCCAGCACCGATACAGGGGATGTGAGAGGCTACACCTTC. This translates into CASTDTGDVRGYTF.

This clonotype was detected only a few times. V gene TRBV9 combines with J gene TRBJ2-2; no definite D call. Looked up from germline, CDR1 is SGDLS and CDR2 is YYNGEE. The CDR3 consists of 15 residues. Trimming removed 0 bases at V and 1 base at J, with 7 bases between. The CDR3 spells CASSVGPQNTGELFF. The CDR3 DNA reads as TGTGCCAGCAGCGTAGGCCCACAGAACACCGGGGAGCTGTTTTTT.

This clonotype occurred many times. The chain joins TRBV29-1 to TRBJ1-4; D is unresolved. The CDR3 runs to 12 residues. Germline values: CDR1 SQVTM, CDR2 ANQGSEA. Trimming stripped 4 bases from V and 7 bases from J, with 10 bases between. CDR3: CSVASMGEKLFF. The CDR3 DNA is TGCAGCGTTGCTTCCATGGGTGAAAAACTGTTTTTT. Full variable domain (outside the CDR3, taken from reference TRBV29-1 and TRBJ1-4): SAVISQKPSRDICQRGTSLTIQCQVDSQVTMMFWYRQQPGQSLTLIATANQGSEATYESGFVIDKFPISRPNLTFSTLTVSNMSPEDSSIYLCSVASMGEKLFFGSGTQLSVL.

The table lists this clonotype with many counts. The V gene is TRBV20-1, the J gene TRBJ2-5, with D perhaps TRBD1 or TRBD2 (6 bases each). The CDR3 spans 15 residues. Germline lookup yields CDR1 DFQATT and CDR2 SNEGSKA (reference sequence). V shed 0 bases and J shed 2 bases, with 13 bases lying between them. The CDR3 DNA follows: TGCAGTGCTAGAGATGCGGGACAAGTACAAGAGACCCAGTACTTC. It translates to CSARDAGQVQETQYF.

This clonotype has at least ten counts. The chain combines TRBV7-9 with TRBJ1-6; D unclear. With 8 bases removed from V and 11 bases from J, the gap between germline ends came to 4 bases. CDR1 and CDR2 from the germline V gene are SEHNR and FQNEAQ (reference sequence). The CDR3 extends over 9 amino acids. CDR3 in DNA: TGTGCCAGCGGCGCACCCCTCCACTTT. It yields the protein CASGAPLHF.

The CDR3 here is CASSYRGLNTGELFF. CDR3 sequence (DNA): TGTGCCAGCAGTTACCGGGGACTCAACACCGGGGAGCTGTTTTTT. This chain connects TRBV6-2 or TRBV6-3 to TRBJ2-2, with D possibly being TRBD2 (6 bases). The CDR3 is made up of 15 amino acids. Trimming cost V 2 bases and J 2 bases, with 9 bases left between them. CDR1 is MNHEY, CDR2 SVGEGT, per germline.

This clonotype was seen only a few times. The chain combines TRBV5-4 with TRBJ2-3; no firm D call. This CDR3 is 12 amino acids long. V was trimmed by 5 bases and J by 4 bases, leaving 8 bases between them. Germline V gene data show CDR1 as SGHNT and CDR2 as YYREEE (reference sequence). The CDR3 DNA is TGTGCCAGCAGGAACAAGTCAGATACGCAGTATTTT. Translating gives CASRNKSDTQYF. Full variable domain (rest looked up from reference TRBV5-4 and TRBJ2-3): ETGVTQSPTHLIKTRGQQVTLRCSSQSGHNTVSWYQQALGQGPQFIFQYYREEENGRGNFPPRFSGLQFPNYSSELNVNALELDDSALYLCASRNKSDTQYFGPGTRLTVL.

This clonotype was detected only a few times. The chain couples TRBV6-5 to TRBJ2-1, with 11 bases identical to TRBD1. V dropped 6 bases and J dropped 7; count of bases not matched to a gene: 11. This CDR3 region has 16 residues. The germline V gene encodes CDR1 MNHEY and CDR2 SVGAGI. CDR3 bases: TGTGCCAGCAGCTCCCCGGGGACAGGGGGTTTTAATGAGCAGTTCTTC. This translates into CASSSPGTGGFNEQFF.

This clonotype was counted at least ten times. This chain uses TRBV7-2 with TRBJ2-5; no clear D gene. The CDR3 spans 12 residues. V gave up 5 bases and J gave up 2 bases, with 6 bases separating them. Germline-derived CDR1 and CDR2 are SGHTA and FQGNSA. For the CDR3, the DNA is TGTGCCAGCAGCCAAGGGCAAGAGACCCAGTACTTC. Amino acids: CASSQGQETQYF.

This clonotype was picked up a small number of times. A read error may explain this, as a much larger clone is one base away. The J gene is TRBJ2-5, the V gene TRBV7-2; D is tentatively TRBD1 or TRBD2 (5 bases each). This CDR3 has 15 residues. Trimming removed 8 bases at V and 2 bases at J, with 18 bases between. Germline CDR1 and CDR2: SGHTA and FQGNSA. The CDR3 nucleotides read TGTGCCAGCGGCCCCCTGCGAGGGGATCAAGAGACCCAGTACTTC. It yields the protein CASGPLRGDQETQYF.

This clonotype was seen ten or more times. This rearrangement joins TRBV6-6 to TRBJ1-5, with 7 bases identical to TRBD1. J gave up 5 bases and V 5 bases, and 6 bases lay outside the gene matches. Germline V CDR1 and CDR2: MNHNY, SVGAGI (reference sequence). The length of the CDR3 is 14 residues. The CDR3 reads CASSNRQGHQPQHF. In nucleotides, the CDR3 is TGTGCCAGCAGTAACCGACAGGGCCATCAGCCCCAGCATTTT.

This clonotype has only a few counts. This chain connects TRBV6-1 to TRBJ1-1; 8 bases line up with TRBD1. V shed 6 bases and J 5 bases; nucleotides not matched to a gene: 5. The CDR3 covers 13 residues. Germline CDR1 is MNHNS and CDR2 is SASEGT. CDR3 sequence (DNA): TGTGCCAGCAGGACGACAGGGGAGACTGAAGCTTTCTTT. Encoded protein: CASRTTGETEAFF.

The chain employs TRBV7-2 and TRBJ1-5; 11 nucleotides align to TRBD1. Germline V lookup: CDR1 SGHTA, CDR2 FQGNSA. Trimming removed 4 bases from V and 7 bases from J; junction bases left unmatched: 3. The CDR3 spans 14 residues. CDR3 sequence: CASSYGTGGQPQHF. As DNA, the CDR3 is TGTGCCAGCAGCTATGGGACAGGGGGACAGCCCCAGCATTTT.

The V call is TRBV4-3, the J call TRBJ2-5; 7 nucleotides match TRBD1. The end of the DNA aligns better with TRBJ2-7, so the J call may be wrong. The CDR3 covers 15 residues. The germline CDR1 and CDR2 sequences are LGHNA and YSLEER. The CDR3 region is CASSQEGRQGHEQYF. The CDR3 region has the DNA TGCGCCAGCAGCCAAGAAGGGCGACAGGGCCACGAGCAGTACTTC.

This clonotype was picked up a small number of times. DNA of the CDR3: TGTGCCAGCAGCTTAACGGCGGGGGCTAATGGGGAGACCCAGTACTTC. It specifies CASSLTAGANGETQYF. This chain links TRBV11-2 with TRBJ2-5, with D possibly being TRBD2 (7 bases). CDR3 size: 16 residues. Trimming took 2 bases from V and 5 from J, leaving 18 bases between them. The germline V gene has CDR1 SGHAT and CDR2 FQNNGV.

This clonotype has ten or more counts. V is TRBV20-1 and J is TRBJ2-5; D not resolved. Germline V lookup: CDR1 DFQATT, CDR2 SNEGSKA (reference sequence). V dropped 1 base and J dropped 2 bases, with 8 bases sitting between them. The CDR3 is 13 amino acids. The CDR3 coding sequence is TGCAGTGCTAGAGGCCTCAAGCAAGAGACCCAGTACTTC. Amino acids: CSARGLKQETQYF.

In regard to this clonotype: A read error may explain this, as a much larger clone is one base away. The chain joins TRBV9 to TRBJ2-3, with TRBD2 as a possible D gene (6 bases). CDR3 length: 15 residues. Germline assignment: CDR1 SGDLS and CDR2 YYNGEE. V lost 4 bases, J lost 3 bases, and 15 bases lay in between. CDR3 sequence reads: CASSIGEGRTDTQYF. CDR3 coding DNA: TGTGCCAGCAGCATAGGAGAGGGGAGGACAGATACGCAGTATTTT.